This TCR beta chain was identified in a study of T cell responses to AZD1222 COVID-19 vaccine (dated by TCRdb to the early 2020s). A note on the overall study: AZD1222 recipients whose second dose came at about 4 weeks and those whose second dose came at about 12 weeks were combined into one group, since spike-specific TCR depth and breadth did not differ between the two schedules. TCR sequencing was performed for fewer than 250 trial participants, of whom about 200 were given two doses of AZD1222 and around 25 were given two doses of MenACWY control vaccine. Enrollment into the trials was organized by age into subgroups of 18-55, 56-69 and 70-plus years, and those subgroups contained roughly 160, 29 and 62 TCR-sequenced participants, respectively.

Concerning this clone itself: Its specific antigen is unknown. No base quality information exists; no much larger clone differs at one position.

The CDR3 contains 13 residues, cysteine and phenylalanine counted. Only the CDR3 DNA is retained, 39 bases long and in frame from the first base. CDR1 and CDR2, looked up from the germline V gene, are KGHDR and SFDVKD. V drops 3 bases and J drops 5 bases, leaving 9 bases in between. The CDR3 regions of human TCRbeta chains were analyzed by immunosequencing. The study's own analysis went as follows. TCRs in the repertoires were matched against a reference library of SARS-CoV-2-specific TCRs that had been generated with the MIRA antigen-specificity platform. Breadth meant the fraction of unique TCRs that were SARS-CoV-2-associated, whereas depth meant the fraction of total T cells that were SARS-CoV-2-associated. Each spike-specific TCR was assigned to its reactive spike region and to a CD4 or CD8 class using the MIRA data. Log10-transformed breadth and depth values were compared by one-way ANOVA with Sidak's multiple comparisons tests. Here the immuneACCESS table is served through TCRdb, limited to in-frame sequences with V and J called. Missing clones are a known gap in these copies; in checked studies unresolved V genes cover under half, and the rest lacks a known reason. V and J calls and clone size follow that table, whereas D and trimming were derived from the DNA. In all, the sample holds 100,000 or so clones, and roughly 84% of those were seen once. 1.4% of the sample lies in the top ten.

The intended sense of this specimen's time point label: baseline before first vaccination. Samples from vaccinated people were obtained from the UK trials COV001 and COV002, which included a single-blind randomized controlled phase 2/3 trial of AZD1222 (ChAdOx1 nCoV-19) in healthy adults. For TCRbeta chain sequencing, PBMC samples from trial participants were taken at day 0 and at day 28 after the second dose. Overall study results and their limits: Because no day 14 peak-response samples were available, the repertoires could be characterized only after the peak T cell response. The 56-69-year group was small, and its depth increase did not reach significance, likely because of low power. Participants were mostly white British, with more females than males. The authors suggested clonal diversity may have been underestimated. Conclusions about previously exposed vaccinees are limited, since just 6 or 7 AZD1222 recipients were seropositive for SARS-CoV-2 at baseline. CD4 TCRs associated with the vaccine covered the entire spike protein, and the dominant responses were in regions 160-218 and 743-854. Reportedly, almost half of the unique spike-specific TCRs recognized epitopes lying outside the regions that are mutated in the B.1.351 and B.1.1.7 variants. Spike-specific TCR breadth and depth rose significantly after two AZD1222 doses compared with day 0 and with MenACWY recipients.

Sequences were derived from peripheral blood, sampled on day 0 of AZD1222 vaccination. The sequence links TRBV24-1 to TRBJ2-5; no D gene call is confident. This clonotype was obtained from an adult in good health. The CDR3 protein is CATSDGPWETQYF. The DNA sequence reads TGTGCCACCAGTGATGGCCCTTGGGAGACCCAGTACTTC.